This TCR beta chain was profiled in a study of cytomegalovirus exposure and HLA in healthy donors. Study results and limitations: Earlier analysis looked at TCR beta V segments, and most were productive about 87% or about 30% of the time. It was assumed in the presence/absence analyses that sequencing depth was roughly uniform across donors.

Both 60 Vbeta primers and 13 Jbeta primers went into the PCR. Under the authors' procedure: Tens of millions of unique TCR beta chains, roughly 11 million of them shared, were counted by a later analysis. Assay: immunoSEQ multiplex PCR; the TCRdb copy retains only in-frame clones and omits some. The D gene and trimming were derived from the DNA, and the V and J assignments and clone size from that table. This table has 60,000 to 85,000 clones, 75% to 85% appearing once. About this clone itself: As yet, its antigen is unknown.

The CDR3 runs 15 residues. Trimming removed 2 bases at V and 5 bases at J, with 13 bases between. Germline CDR1 is SGHTA and CDR2 is FQGNSA. J is TRBJ1-5 and V is TRBV7-2, with a possible D match to TRBD1 (6 bases). The sequenced material came from PBMCs. The receptor was isolated from a man in his forties in good health and CMV-seronegative. CDR3 in DNA: TGTGCCAGCAGCTTAAGGGGACAAGAGCATCAGCCCCAGCATTTT. This translates into CASSLRGQEHQPQHF.